The rows below give T cell receptor beta chains drawn from one sample of a study of control samples from healthy donors and cancer patients. The data were produced by immunoSEQ multiplex PCR, yet TCRdb's version contains in-frame clones alone and is incomplete. In the table there are 75,000 or so clones, approximately 89% of which are singletons. Sample: PBMCs. The origin of the receptors is a man aged 60 to 75 with colorectal cancer. Both conserved end residues are part of each CDR3. A D gene is named only where the DNA matches it firmly. The size entry is marked missing in some rows and otherwise reads once, few, many or a size class.

d_call: NA
j_call: TRBJ1-5
v_call: TRBV28
clone_size: NA
cdr3_nt: TGTGCCAGCATCCCTAGCGACACCCGGAATCAGCCCCAGCATTTT
cdr3_aa: CASIPSDTRNQPQHF

d_call: NA
j_call: TRBJ1-4
v_call: TRBV2
clone_size: NA
cdr3_nt: TGTGCCAGCAGAGAGTTGGGGCCCAATAATGAAAAACTGTTTTTT
cdr3_aa: CASRELGPNNEKLFF

d_call: NA
j_call: TRBJ1-1
v_call: TRBV29-1
clone_size: NA
cdr3_nt: TGCAGCGTTGAAGGAGGGAGGAACACTGAAGCTTTCTTT
cdr3_aa: CSVEGGRNTEAFF

d_call: NA
j_call: TRBJ1-5
v_call: TRBV10-3
clone_size: NA
cdr3_nt: TGTGCCATCAGTGATGGGGACGCCTATCAGCCCCAGCATTTT
cdr3_aa: CAISDGDAYQPQHF

d_call: NA
j_call: TRBJ2-7
v_call: TRBV10-3
clone_size: few
cdr3_nt: TGTGCCATCAGTGTGCGCGGGTTGGACGAGCAGTACTTC
cdr3_aa: CAISVRGLDEQYF

d_call: NA
j_call: TRBJ1-6
v_call: TRBV24-1
clone_size: NA
cdr3_nt: TGTGCCACCAGTGCGGGGGGGGCGACAGCGAGCTCCTATAATTCACCCCTCCACTTT
cdr3_aa: CATSAGGATASSYNSPLHF

d_call: NA
j_call: TRBJ2-1
v_call: TRBV20-1
clone_size: NA
cdr3_nt: TGCAGTGCTAGTCCTCCGGGGGGCGGGTACAATGAGCAGTTCTTC
cdr3_aa: CSASPPGGGYNEQFF

d_call: TRBD1
j_call: TRBJ1-1
v_call: TRBV11-2
clone_size: NA
cdr3_nt: TGTGCCAGCAGCGGGACAGGGAGAGTTCGAGCTTTCTTT
cdr3_aa: CASSGTGRVRAFF

d_call: TRBD1
j_call: TRBJ1-2
v_call: TRBV6-5
clone_size: NA
cdr3_nt: TGTGCCAGCAGTTACGGGGACAGGAGTTATGGCTACACCTTC
cdr3_aa: CASSYGDRSYGYTF

d_call: NA
j_call: TRBJ2-3
v_call: TRBV4-2
clone_size: once
cdr3_nt: TGTGCCAGCAGCCAAGACGGCGGTAGCACAGATACGCAGTATTTT
cdr3_aa: CASSQDGGSTDTQYF

d_call: NA
j_call: TRBJ2-5
v_call: TRBV5-1
clone_size: NA
cdr3_nt: TGCGCCAGCAGTGCTTGGGGCGGATCCGTGGAGACCCAGTACTTC
cdr3_aa: CASSAWGGSVETQYF

d_call: TRBD1
j_call: TRBJ1-1
v_call: TRBV27
clone_size: NA
cdr3_nt: TGTGCCAGCAATCTGGGGTCCCAGGGGGCCACTGAAGCTTTCTTT
cdr3_aa: CASNLGSQGATEAFF

d_call: NA
j_call: TRBJ2-1
v_call: TRBV5-1
clone_size: NA
cdr3_nt: TGCGCCAGCAGCTTAACGAGGAACAATGAGCAGTTCTTC
cdr3_aa: CASSLTRNNEQFF

d_call: NA
j_call: TRBJ1-1
v_call: TRBV5-5
clone_size: NA
cdr3_nt: TGTGCCAGCAGCTTGGGAGGTCGGGCGACCACTGAAGCTTTCTTT
cdr3_aa: CASSLGGRATTEAFF

d_call: NA
j_call: TRBJ1-6
v_call: TRBV5-5
clone_size: NA
cdr3_nt: TGTGCCAGCAGCTTGGGTGGTCCGCACCTCAGGGATTCACCCCTCCACTTT
cdr3_aa: CASSLGGPHLRDSPLHF

d_call: NA
j_call: TRBJ1-1
v_call: TRBV5-4
clone_size: NA
cdr3_nt: TGTGCCAGCAGCTTGGTTGCAGGGAACGAAGCTTTCTTT
cdr3_aa: CASSLVAGNEAFF